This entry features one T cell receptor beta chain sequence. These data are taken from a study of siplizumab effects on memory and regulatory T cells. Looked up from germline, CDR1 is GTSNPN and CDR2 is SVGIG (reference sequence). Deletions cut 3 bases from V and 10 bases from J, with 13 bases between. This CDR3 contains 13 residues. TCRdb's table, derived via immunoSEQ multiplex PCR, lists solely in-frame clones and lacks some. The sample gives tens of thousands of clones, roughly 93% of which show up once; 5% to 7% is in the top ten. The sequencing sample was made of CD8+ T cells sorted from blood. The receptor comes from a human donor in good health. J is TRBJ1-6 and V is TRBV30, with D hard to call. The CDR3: CAWRPIGHSPLHF. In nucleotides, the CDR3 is TGTGCCTGGAGGCCTATCGGGCACTCACCCCTCCACTTT.